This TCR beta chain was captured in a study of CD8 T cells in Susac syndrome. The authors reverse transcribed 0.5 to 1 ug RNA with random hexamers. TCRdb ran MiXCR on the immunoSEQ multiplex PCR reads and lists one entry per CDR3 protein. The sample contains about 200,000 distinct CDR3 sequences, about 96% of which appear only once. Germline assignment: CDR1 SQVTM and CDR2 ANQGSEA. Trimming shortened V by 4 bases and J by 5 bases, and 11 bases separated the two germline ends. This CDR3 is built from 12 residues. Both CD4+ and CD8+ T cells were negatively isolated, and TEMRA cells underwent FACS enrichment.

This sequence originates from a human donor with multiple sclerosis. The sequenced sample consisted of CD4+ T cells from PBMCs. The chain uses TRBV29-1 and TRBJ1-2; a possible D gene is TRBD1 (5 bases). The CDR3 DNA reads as TGCAGCGTTGGAGGGGCTTCATATGGCTACACCTTC. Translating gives CSVGGASYGYTF.